This passage covers 15 T cell receptor beta chains from one sample sequenced in a study of blood T cell repertoires in COVID-19. Data came from immunoSEQ multiplex PCR; TCRdb stores just in-frame clones and leaves some out. This repertoire shows some 400,000 clones, around 89% found once; its top ten account for around 1.1%. Input material: PBMCs or T cells enriched from blood (not recorded which). These receptors all stem from a man aged 25 to 40 who had recovered from COVID-19.

This chain joins TRBV5-4 and TRBJ2-1; the match to TRBD2 covers 11 bases. V lost 4 bases and J lost 10; bases outside the gene matches: 4. The germline CDR1 and CDR2 sequences are SGHNT and YYREEE (reference sequence). This CDR3 region has 13 residues. The CDR3 nucleotides are TGTGCCAGCAGCAAGGGACTAGCGGACGAGCAGTTCTTC. It is translated as CASSKGLADEQFF.

The chain carries TRBV28 and TRBJ2-2, with TRBD2 matching over 7 bases. The CDR3 is 14 residues long. The germline V gene encodes CDR1 MDHEN and CDR2 SYDVKM. The trim removed 6 bases at V and 4 bases at J, leaving 5 bases unmatched. The CDR3 here is CASSPSGGTGELFF. In DNA, the CDR3 is TGTGCCAGCAGCCCATCGGGAGGCACCGGGGAGCTGTTTTTT.

This clone was seen just once. The chain combines TRBV2 with TRBJ2-1, with TRBD2 matching 7 bases. This CDR3 has 13 residues. Germline lookup yields CDR1 SNHLY and CDR2 FYNNEI. Trimming took 9 bases from V and 0 from J; bases not matched to a gene: 2. DNA of the CDR3: TGTGCCAGTCAGCGGGACTCCTACAATGAGCAGTTCTTC. It codes for CASQRDSYNEQFF.

The chain has TRBV5-1 and TRBJ2-1; a weak D match, TRBD2 (6 bases). V shed 0 bases and J shed 6 bases, with 13 bases lying between them. The CDR3 length is 15 residues. Germline CDR1 is SGHRS and CDR2 is YFSETQ. The CDR3 sequence: CASSLGGVSGNEQFF. The CDR3 nucleotides are TGCGCCAGCAGCTTGGGCGGGGTGAGTGGCAATGAGCAGTTCTTC.

In its sample, this clone was seen once. The chain joins TRBV6-1 to TRBJ1-4; TRBD1 aligns across 10 bases. Looked up from germline, CDR1 is MNHNS and CDR2 is SASEGT. With V trimmed by 3 bases and J by 7 bases, 8 bases remained unmatched. The length of the CDR3 is 16 residues. The CDR3 region is CASSETGGGFGEKLFF. CDR3 sequence (DNA): TGTGCCAGCAGTGAGACAGGGGGCGGTTTCGGTGAAAAACTGTTTTTT.

The chain combines TRBV29-1 with TRBJ1-1; 7 bases agree with TRBD1. The CDR3 length is 13 residues. Germline CDR1 reads SQVTM; CDR2 reads ANQGSEA. The junction had 4 bases not matched to a gene; V was cut back by 1 base and J by 5 bases. CDR3 sequence (DNA): TGCAGCGTTGAAGTCACACAGGGGACTGAAGCTTTCTTT. It yields the protein CSVEVTQGTEAFF.

This clone was counted only a few times. The chain employs TRBV10-1 and TRBJ2-7; TRBD2 aligns across 11 bases. The V gene's germline CDR1 is WNHNN and CDR2 SYGVQD (reference sequence). V lost 3 bases and J lost 5; bases outside the gene matches: 3. The length of the CDR3 is 14 residues. The DNA of the CDR3 is TGCGCCAGCAGTGAAGCTAGCGGGAGGAACGAGCAGTACTTC. Residues: CASSEASGRNEQYF.

Regarding this clone: Other DNA sequences in the sample encode the same CDR3. The gene calls are TRBV18 and TRBJ1-3, with 8 bases lining up with TRBD1. J lost 2 bases, V lost 3 bases, and 3 bases had no gene match. CDR1 is KGHSH, CDR2 LQKENI, per germline. This CDR3 contains 15 residues. The CDR3 region is CASSPDRVAGNTIYF. The CDR3 DNA follows: TGTGCCAGCTCACCGGACAGGGTGGCTGGAAACACCATATATTTT.

This sequence joins TRBV15 and TRBJ1-4; TRBD1 agrees at 7 bases. This CDR3 has 15 residues. From germline, CDR1 is LNHNV and CDR2 YYDKDF (reference sequence). With 2 bases clipped from V and 3 bases from J, the junction kept 3 bases outside the gene matches. The CDR3 protein is CATSRYRGANEKLFF. CDR3 DNA: TGTGCCACCAGCAGATACAGGGGAGCTAATGAAAAACTGTTTTTT. The entire variable domain, with the rest obtained from reference TRBV15 and TRBJ1-4, is as follows: DAMVIQNPRYQVTQFGKPVTLSCSQTLNHNVMYWYQQKSSQAPKLLFHYYDKDFNNEADTPDNFQSRRPNTSFCFLDIRSPGLGDTAMYLCATSRYRGANEKLFFGSGTQLSVL.

The sample holds one count of this clone. This rearrangement joins TRBV28 to TRBJ1-2, with 9 bases identical to TRBD1. The CDR3 runs to 14 residues. The ends lost 6 bases at V and 4 bases at J; junction bases unmatched: 6. Germline V CDR1 and CDR2: MDHEN, SYDVKM. The CDR3: CASSTGGAGYGYTF. Here the CDR3 DNA reads TGTGCCAGCAGCACAGGGGGCGCGGGCTATGGCTACACCTTC.

V usage is TRBV28 and J usage is TRBJ2-1; D gene ambiguous. Germline CDR1 and CDR2: MDHEN and SYDVKM. Trimming pared 5 bases from V and 3 bases from J, leaving 5 bases between. The CDR3 length is 12 residues. CDR3 residues: CASSASYNEQFF. CDR3 DNA: TGTGCCAGCAGTGCGAGCTACAATGAGCAGTTCTTC.

This clone was recorded once. CDR3 amino acids: CASSSPRKGGRADEAFF. The CDR3 DNA reads TGTGCCAGCAGTTCCCCCCGGAAGGGCGGCAGGGCAGATGAAGCTTTCTTT. This chain connects TRBV28 to TRBJ1-1; maybe TRBD1 (5 bases). In germline, CDR1 is MDHEN, CDR2 SYDVKM. CDR3 length: 17 residues. With 4 bases removed from V and 7 bases from J, the gap between germline ends came to 25 bases.

The chain is built from TRBV27 and TRBJ2-1, with 11 positions matching TRBD2. This CDR3 contains 20 residues. Germline CDR1 reads MNHEY; CDR2 reads SMNVEV (reference sequence). J lost 0 bases, V lost 6 bases, and 16 bases had no gene match. The CDR3 region is CASRITGLAETKSSYNEQFF. The CDR3 nucleotides are TGTGCCAGCAGAATAACGGGACTAGCGGAAACAAAGAGCTCCTACAATGAGCAGTTCTTC.

CDR3 region: CASSTRQGGTDTQYF. The CDR3 DNA reads TGTGCCAGTAGTACCCGACAGGGGGGTACAGATACGCAGTATTTT. The chain couples TRBV19 to TRBJ2-3, with 9 bases aligning to TRBD1. Per germline, CDR1 LNHDA and CDR2 SQIVND (reference sequence). V was clipped by 4 bases and J by 3 bases; unmatched bases: 5. The CDR3 loop spans 15 amino acids.

V usage is TRBV11-2 and J usage is TRBJ1-3; D call uncertain. V lost 3 bases to trimming and J lost 3 bases, with 12 bases between them. The germline gives CDR1 SGHAT, CDR2 FQNNGV. The CDR3 loop spans 15 amino acids. CDR3 amino acids: CASSFSGFGGNTIYF. The CDR3 DNA reads TGTGCCAGCAGCTTCTCTGGCTTTGGTGGAAACACCATATATTTT.